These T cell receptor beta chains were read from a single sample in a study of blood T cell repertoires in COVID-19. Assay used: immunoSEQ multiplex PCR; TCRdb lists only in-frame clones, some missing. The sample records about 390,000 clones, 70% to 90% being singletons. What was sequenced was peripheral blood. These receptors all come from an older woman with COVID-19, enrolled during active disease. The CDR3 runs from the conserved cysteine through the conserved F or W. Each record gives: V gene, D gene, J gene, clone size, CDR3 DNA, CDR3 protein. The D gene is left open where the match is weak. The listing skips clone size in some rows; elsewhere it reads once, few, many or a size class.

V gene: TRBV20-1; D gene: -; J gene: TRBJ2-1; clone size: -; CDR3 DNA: TGCAGCAGGACAGACCACAATGAGCAGTTCTTC; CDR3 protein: CSRTDHNEQFF
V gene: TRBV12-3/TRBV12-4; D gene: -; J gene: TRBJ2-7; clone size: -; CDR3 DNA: TGTGCCAGCAGCCTCGCAGGGCTCTACGAGCAGTACTTC; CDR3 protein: CASSLAGLYEQYF
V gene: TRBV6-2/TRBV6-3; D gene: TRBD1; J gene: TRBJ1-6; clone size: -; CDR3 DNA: TGTGCCAGCAGCCTCCGGGACAGGGAATCACCCCTCCACTTT; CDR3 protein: CASSLRDRESPLHF
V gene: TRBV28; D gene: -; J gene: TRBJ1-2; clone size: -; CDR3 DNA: TGTGCCAGCAGCGCCGGGGGGACTGGTAACTATGGCTACACCTTC; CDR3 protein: CASSAGGTGNYGYTF
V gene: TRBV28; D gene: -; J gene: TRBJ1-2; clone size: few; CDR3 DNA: TGTGCCAGCAGTCCCCCGGGGAACTATGGCTACACCTTC; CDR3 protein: CASSPPGNYGYTF
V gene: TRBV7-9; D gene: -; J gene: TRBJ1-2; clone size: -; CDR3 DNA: TGTGCCAGCAGCTTAGCGTCAACAGAAGGCTATGGCTACACCTTC; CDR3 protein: CASSLASTEGYGYTF
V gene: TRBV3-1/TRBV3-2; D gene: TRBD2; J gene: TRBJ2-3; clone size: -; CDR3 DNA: TGTGCCAGCAGCCAAGTAGCCGGGGGGGCTGGGAATACGCAGTATTTT; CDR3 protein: CASSQVAGGAGNTQYF
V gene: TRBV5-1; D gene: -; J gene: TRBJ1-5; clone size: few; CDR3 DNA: TGCGCCAGCAGCTTAACAGGCAATCAGCCCCAGCATTTT; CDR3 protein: CASSLTGNQPQHF
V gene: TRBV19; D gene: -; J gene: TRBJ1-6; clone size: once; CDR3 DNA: TGTGCCAGTAGTACTCCGCCCTCGGGATATAATTCACCCCTCCACTTT; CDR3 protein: CASSTPPSGYNSPLHF
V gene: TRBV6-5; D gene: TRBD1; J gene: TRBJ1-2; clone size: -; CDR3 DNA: TGTGCCAGCAGTTACTCGAGCCAGGGGGCGATAAATGGCTACACCTTC; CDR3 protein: CASSYSSQGAINGYTF
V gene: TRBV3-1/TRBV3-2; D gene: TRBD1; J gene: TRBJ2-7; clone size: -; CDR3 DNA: TGTGCCAGCAGCCAGGGACAGGGGGCAAACGAGCAGTACTTC; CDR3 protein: CASSQGQGANEQYF
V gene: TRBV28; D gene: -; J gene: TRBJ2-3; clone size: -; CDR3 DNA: TGTGCCAGCAGTACCCCCCCCGGGAGTGTCAGCACAGATACGCAGTATTTT; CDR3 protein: CASSTPPGSVSTDTQYF
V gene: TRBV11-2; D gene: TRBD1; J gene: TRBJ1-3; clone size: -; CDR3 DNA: TGTGCCAGCAGCCTCAGTCCCGGGACAGGGGCCTCTGGAAACACCATATATTTT; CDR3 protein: CASSLSPGTGASGNTIYF
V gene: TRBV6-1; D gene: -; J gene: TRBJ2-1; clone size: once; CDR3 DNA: TGTGCCAGCAGTGAGGGTACCGGGTATTCTGTTAATGAGCAGTTCTTC; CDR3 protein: CASSEGTGYSVNEQFF
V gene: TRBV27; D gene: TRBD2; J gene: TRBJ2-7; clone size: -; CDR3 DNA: TGTGCCAGCAGTTCCCGGACTAGCCTTTCGGTTGAGGTGGAGCAGTACTTC; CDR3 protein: CASSSRTSLSVEVEQYF
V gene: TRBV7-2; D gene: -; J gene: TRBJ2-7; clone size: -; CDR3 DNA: TGTGCCAGCAGCCCAGAAGGGGGGGCCTTAGGCGAGCAGTACTTC; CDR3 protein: CASSPEGGALGEQYF
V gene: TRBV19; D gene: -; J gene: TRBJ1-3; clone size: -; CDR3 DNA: TGTGCCGCGGCAAAACAGGGATTCTCTGGAAACACCATATATTTT; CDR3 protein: CAAAKQGFSGNTIYF
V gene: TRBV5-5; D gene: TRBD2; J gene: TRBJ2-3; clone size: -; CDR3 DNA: TGTGCCAGCAGCTTGGACCTAGCGGGTCCCACAGATACGCAGTATTTT; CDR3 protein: CASSLDLAGPTDTQYF
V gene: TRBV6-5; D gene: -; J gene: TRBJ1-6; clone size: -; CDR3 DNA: TGTGCCAGCAGGGTGGCGGGGGGAAATTCACCCCTCCACTTT; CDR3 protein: CASRVAGGNSPLHF
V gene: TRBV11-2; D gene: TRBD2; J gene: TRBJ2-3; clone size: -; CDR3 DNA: TGTGCCAGCAGCTTGTCCCTCCTAGCGGGCACAGATACGCAGTATTTT; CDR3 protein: CASSLSLLAGTDTQYF
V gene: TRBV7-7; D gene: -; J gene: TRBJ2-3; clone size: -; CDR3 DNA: TGTGCCAGCAGCTTAGACGGGGGAAGCACAGATACGCAGTATTTT; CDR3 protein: CASSLDGGSTDTQYF
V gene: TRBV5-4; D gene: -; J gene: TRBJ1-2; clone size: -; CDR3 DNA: TGTGCCAGCAGTTTCGGACAGACTAACTATGGCTACACCTTC; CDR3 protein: CASSFGQTNYGYTF
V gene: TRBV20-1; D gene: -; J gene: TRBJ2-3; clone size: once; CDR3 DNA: TGCAGTGCTAGTTTTCTAGATACGCAGTATTTT; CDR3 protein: CSASFLDTQYF
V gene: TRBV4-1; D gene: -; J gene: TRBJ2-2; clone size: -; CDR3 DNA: TGCGCCAGCAGCCTAGGACGGGAGAACACCGGGGAGCTGTTTTTT; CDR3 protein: CASSLGRENTGELFF
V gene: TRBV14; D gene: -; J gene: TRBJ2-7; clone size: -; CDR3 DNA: TGTGCCAGCAGCCAATTTTCAATCTACGAGCAGTACTTC; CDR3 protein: CASSQFSIYEQYF